These 15 T cell receptor beta chains originate from one sample sequenced in a study of T cells in Graves' hyperthyroidism and ophthalmopathy (dated by TCRdb to the late 2010s). Libraries were made using multiplex PCR. The listed sequencing device is Illumina HiSeq 2000. The TCR beta CDR3 regions were amplified from the RNA transcripts. A first-round RT-PCR of the TCR CDR3 used the HTBI primer set with the Qiagen OneStep RT-PCR kit. Clones were called with MiXCR by TCRdb after fastp trimmed the public reads at Q25, and only in-frame beta chains were retained. When rows share a CDR3 protein, they turn into one entry using the most common DNA and genes. Within this sample are 400,000 to 500,000 distinct CDR3 sequences, with around 14% of them counted one time only. In total, the top ten clones hold around 17% of the sample. Source material: blood. The source of these receptors is a woman between 18 and 30 years old with Graves' hyperthyroidism.

This clonotype was counted at least ten times. The J gene is TRBJ1-1, the V gene TRBV11-2, with no clear D. In germline, CDR1 is SGHAT, CDR2 FQNNGV. This CDR3 contains 13 residues. The ends were cut back, 4 bases at V and 6 bases at J, with 12 bases in the middle. The CDR3: CASSSGPRAEAFF. The CDR3 bases are TGTGCCAGCAGCTCCGGACCGCGAGCTGAAGCTTTCTTT.

The chain recombines TRBV5-6 with TRBJ1-1; D is possibly TRBD1 (5 bases). The V end lost 4 bases, the J end lost 1 base, and 23 bases lay between the germline ends. Per the germline V gene, CDR1 is SGHDT and CDR2 is YYEEEE. This CDR3 spans 18 amino acids. The CDR3: CASSPLWGGRQANTEAFF. The CDR3 DNA sequence: TGTGCCAGCAGCCCTCTATGGGGGGGACGCCAGGCGAACACTGAAGCTTTCTTT.

This clonotype was detected many times. CDR3 sequence (DNA): TGTGCCAGCAGGGGGGCGAAATCCAACAAGGGGCGCGGTAGGGAGACCCAGTACTTC. This sequence encodes CASRGAKSNKGRGRETQYF. V is TRBV2 and J is TRBJ2-5; D is perhaps TRBD1 (6 bases). Germline V lookup: CDR1 SNHLY, CDR2 FYNNEI. The ends were cut back, 6 bases at V and 5 bases at J, with 31 bases in the middle. The CDR3 sequence is 19 residues long.

The table lists this clonotype with a few counts. The chain carries TRBV7-9 and TRBJ1-3; D ambiguous. Looked up from germline, CDR1 is SEHNR and CDR2 is FQNEAQ (reference sequence). With 5 bases removed from V and 0 bases from J, the gap between germline ends came to 8 bases. The CDR3 sequence is 14 residues long. The CDR3 is CASSGHSSGNTIYF. CDR3 DNA sequence: TGTGCCAGCAGCGGCCACTCCTCTGGAAACACCATATATTTT.

This clonotype was found a few times. The chain couples TRBV24-1 to TRBJ1-1; unclear D gene. CDR3 length: 12 residues. CDR1 is KGHDR, CDR2 SFDVKD, per germline. V was cut by 8 bases and J by 6 bases, with 12 bases left in between. This chain's CDR3 is CATMSGKAEAFF. The CDR3 bases are TGTGCCACCATGTCTGGAAAGGCTGAAGCTTTCTTT.

In its sample, this clonotype was seen many times. The chain combines TRBV2 with TRBJ1-2; D remains unclear. The CDR3 has 13 residues. Trimming left V 7 bases short and J 9 bases short, with 18 bases between. Per the germline V gene, CDR1 is SNHLY and CDR2 is FYNNEI. CDR3 bases: TGTGCCAGCACCCGGAGGCAGGTCGACAGCTACACCTTC. Translation gives CASTRRQVDSYTF.

This clonotype appeared a few times. The chain has TRBV10-3 and TRBJ1-1; D is uncertain. The V gene lost 3 bases and the J gene lost 5 bases, with 10 bases spanning the gap. The V gene's germline CDR1 is ENHRY and CDR2 SYGVKD. CDR3 size: 13 residues. The CDR3 sequence is CAISDPVRTEAFF. The CDR3 coding sequence is TGTGCCATCAGTGACCCCGTGAGGACTGAAGCTTTCTTT.

Many counts were recorded for this clonotype. This chain links TRBV27 with TRBJ1-5; 10 bases map to TRBD1. Germline CDR1 MNHEY, CDR2 SMNVEV (reference sequence). With 6 bases clipped from V and 3 bases from J, the junction kept 8 bases outside the gene matches. CDR3 length: 16 residues. CDR3 sequence reads: CASREPGQGSNQPQHF. The CDR3 bases are TGTGCCAGCAGGGAACCGGGACAGGGGTCCAATCAGCCCCAGCATTTT.

The table lists this clonotype with many counts. The chain has TRBV3-1 and TRBJ2-4; 10 nucleotides match TRBD2. Germline V gives CDR1 LGHDT, CDR2 YNNKEL (reference sequence). The CDR3 has 16 amino acids. J lost 0 bases, V lost 3 bases, and 2 bases had no gene match. CDR3 coding DNA: TGTGCCAGCAGCCATCTAGCGGGAGAAGCCAAAAACATTCAGTACTTC. This codes for CASSHLAGEAKNIQYF.

This clonotype was detected ten times or more. The rearrangement links TRBV19 to TRBJ1-2; D not certain. The CDR3 contains 16 residues. Germline assignment: CDR1 LNHDA and CDR2 SQIVND (reference sequence). V dropped 7 bases and J dropped 7 bases, with 25 bases sitting between them. CDR3 region: CASNMALRGKKGGYTF. CDR3 DNA sequence: TGTGCCAGTAATATGGCACTCCGTGGGAAAAAGGGTGGCTACACCTTC.

The rearrangement joins TRBV27 to TRBJ1-1, with 7 bases fitting TRBD1. The CDR3 runs to 14 residues. The germline gives CDR1 MNHEY, CDR2 SMNVEV (reference sequence). V shed 7 bases, J shed 5 bases, and the junction held 10 bases outside the gene matches. CDR3: CASNSRGPETEAFF. Here the CDR3 DNA reads TGTGCCAGCAACTCAAGGGGGCCGGAGACTGAAGCTTTCTTT.

This clonotype was counted ten times or more. The V and J genes are TRBV27 and TRBJ2-5; 8 positions match TRBD1. The V segment lost 6 bases and the J segment 5 bases; nucleotides outside the gene matches: 17. Germline assignment: CDR1 MNHEY and CDR2 SMNVEV (reference sequence). This CDR3 contains 17 residues. CDR3 nucleotides: TGTGCCAGCAGAGGATCATTCGTGACAGGGGTTTGGGAGACCCAGTACTTC. It encodes CASRGSFVTGVWETQYF.

V usage is TRBV27 and J usage is TRBJ2-4; tentative D call: TRBD1 (5 bases). Germline V gives CDR1 MNHEY, CDR2 SMNVEV (reference sequence). V lost 8 bases to trimming and J lost 8 bases, with 16 bases between them. The CDR3 consists of 13 residues. The DNA for the CDR3 is TGTGCCAGCCGACCGGACAACCAGGACATTCAGTACTTC. The encoded protein is CASRPDNQDIQYF.

This clonotype was seen at least ten times. This chain links TRBV20-1 with TRBJ2-1; TRBD2 might be the D (7 bases). Germline V CDR1 and CDR2: DFQATT, SNEGSKA (reference sequence). The CDR3 is 14 amino acids. V lost 3 bases and J 12 bases, leaving 21 bases between the germline ends. The CDR3 is CSASWTRGSIVQFF. CDR3 nucleotide sequence: TGCAGTGCTAGTTGGACTAGGGGGTCGATTGTGCAGTTCTTC.

The sample holds many counts of this clonotype. The chain couples TRBV27 to TRBJ1-1; no definite D call. This CDR3 is 15 amino acids long. In germline, CDR1 is MNHEY, CDR2 SMNVEV (reference sequence). Deletions cut 7 bases from V and 3 bases from J, with 18 bases between. The chain's CDR3 is CASIPPWPTHTEAFF. The CDR3 bases are TGTGCCAGCATCCCCCCTTGGCCAACCCACACTGAAGCTTTCTTT.